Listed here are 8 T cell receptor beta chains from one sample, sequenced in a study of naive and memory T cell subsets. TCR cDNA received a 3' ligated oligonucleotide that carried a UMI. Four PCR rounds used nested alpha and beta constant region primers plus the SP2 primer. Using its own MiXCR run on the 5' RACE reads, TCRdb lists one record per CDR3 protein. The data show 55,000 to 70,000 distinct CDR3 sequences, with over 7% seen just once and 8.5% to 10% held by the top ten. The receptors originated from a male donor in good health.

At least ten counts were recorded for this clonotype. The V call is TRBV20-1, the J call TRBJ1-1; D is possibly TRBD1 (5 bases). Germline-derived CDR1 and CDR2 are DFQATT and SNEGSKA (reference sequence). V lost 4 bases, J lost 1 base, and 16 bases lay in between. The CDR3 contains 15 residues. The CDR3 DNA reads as TGCAGTGCTAAAATAGCCGGGACGAAGAACACTGAAGCTTTCTTT. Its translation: CSAKIAGTKNTEAFF.

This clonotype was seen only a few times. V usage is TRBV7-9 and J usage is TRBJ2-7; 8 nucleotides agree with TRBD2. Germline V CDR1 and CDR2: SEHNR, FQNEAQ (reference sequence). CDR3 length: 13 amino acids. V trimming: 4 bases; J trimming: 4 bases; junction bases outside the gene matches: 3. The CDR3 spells CASSSPSGYEQYF. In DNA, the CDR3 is TGTGCCAGCAGCTCACCTAGCGGGTACGAGCAGTACTTC.

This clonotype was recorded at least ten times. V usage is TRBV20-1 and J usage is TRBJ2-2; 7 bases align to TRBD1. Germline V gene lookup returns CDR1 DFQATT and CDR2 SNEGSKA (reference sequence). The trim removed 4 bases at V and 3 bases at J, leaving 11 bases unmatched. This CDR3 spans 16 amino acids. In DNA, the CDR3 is TGCAGTGCTAAACCCCGGGACAGAAAATACACCGGGGAGCTGTTTTTT. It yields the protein CSAKPRDRKYTGELFF.

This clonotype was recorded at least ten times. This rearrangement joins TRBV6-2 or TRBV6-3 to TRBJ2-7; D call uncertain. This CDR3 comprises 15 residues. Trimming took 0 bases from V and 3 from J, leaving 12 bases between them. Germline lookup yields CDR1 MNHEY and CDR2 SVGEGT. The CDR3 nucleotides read TGTGCCAGCAGTTACTCATCTGCAATCGTCTACGAGCAGTACTTC. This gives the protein CASSYSSAIVYEQYF.

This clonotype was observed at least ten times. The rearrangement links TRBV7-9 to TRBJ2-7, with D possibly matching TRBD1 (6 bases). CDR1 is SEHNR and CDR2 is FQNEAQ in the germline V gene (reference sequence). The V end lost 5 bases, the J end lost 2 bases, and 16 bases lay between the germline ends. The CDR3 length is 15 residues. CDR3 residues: CASSETGTTTYEQYF. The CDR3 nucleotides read TGTGCCAGCAGCGAGACCGGGACAACCACCTACGAGCAGTACTTC. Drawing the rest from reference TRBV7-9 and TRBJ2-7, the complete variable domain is DTGVSQNPRHKITKRGQNVTFRCDPISEHNRLYWYRQTLGQGPEFLTYFQNEAQLEKSRLLSDRFSAERPKGSFSTLEIQRTEQGDSAMYLCASSETGTTTYEQYFGPGTRLTVT.

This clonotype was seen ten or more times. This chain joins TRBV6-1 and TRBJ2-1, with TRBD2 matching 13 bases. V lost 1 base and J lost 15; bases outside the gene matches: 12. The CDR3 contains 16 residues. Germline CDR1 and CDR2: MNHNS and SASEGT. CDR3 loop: CASSEGTSGRTGEGFF. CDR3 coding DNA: TGTGCCAGCAGTGAAGGGACTAGCGGGAGAACTGGGGAGGGGTTCTTC.

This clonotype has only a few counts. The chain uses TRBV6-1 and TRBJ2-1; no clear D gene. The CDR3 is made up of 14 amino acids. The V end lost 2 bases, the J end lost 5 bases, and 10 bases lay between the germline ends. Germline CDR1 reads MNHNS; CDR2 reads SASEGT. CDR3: CASSESLLNNEQFF. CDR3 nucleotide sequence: TGTGCCAGCAGTGAAAGTCTGTTAAACAATGAGCAGTTCTTC.

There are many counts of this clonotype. CDR3 protein: CASSFSRLAEETQYF. The CDR3 bases are TGTGCCAGCAGTTTTTCCCGACTAGCGGAAGAGACCCAGTACTTC. The chain couples TRBV12-3 or TRBV12-4 to TRBJ2-5; 9 bases agree with TRBD2. The ends lost 3 bases at V and 3 bases at J; junction bases unmatched: 5. The CDR3 loop spans 15 amino acids.